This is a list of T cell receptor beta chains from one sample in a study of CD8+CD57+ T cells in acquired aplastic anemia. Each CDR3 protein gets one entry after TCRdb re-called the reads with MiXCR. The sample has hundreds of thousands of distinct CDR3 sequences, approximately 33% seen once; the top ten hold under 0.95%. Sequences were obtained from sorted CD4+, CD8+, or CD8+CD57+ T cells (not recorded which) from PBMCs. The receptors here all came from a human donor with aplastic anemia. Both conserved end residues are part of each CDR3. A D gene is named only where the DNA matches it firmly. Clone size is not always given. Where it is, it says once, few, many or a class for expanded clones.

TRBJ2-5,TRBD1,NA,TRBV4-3,TGCGCCAGCAGCCCCGACAGGGGCTTAGAGACCCAGTACTTC,CASSPDRGLETQYF
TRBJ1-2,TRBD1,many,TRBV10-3,TGTGCCATCAGTGAGAGACAGGGAGTCTATGGCTACACCTTC,CAISERQGVYGYTF
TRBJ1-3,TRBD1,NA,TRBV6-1,TGTGCCAGCAGTGAGGGGACAGGGGTTGTTGGAAACACCATATATTTT,CASSEGTGVVGNTIYF
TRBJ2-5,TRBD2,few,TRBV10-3,TGTGCCATCAGTGGGGGAGGGGAGACCCAGTACTTC,CAISGGGETQYF
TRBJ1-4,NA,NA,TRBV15,TGTGCCACCAGCTCGGACGTACGCTCTGGAAAACTGTTTTTT,CATSSDVRSGKLFF
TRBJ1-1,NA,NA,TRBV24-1,TGTGCCACCAGTGATGCCAGGGGCAGGGAAGCTTTCTTT,CATSDARGREAFF
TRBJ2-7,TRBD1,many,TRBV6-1,TGTGCCAGCAAGCGGACAGGCGCGCGAGACGAGCAGTACTTC,CASKRTGARDEQYF
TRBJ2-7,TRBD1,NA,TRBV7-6,TGTGCCAGCAGCCCACGGACAGGGGGCAACGAGCAGTACTTC,CASSPRTGGNEQYF
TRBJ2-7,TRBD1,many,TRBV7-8,TGTGCCAGCAGCCGCAATAGACAGGGGGACTCCTACGAGCAGTACTTC,CASSRNRQGDSYEQYF
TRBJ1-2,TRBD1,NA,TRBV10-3,TGTGCCATCAGTGCCGGGACAGGCTATGGCTACACCTTC,CAISAGTGYGYTF
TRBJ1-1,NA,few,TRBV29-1,TGCAGCGTTGAAGATCTTGATTCGGCAGGGCATATGAACACTGAAGCTTTCTTT,CSVEDLDSAGHMNTEAFF
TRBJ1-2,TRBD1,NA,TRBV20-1,TGCAGTGCTAGTGGGACAGGGGGATCTGGAAACGCCATATATTTC,CSASGTGGSGNAIYF